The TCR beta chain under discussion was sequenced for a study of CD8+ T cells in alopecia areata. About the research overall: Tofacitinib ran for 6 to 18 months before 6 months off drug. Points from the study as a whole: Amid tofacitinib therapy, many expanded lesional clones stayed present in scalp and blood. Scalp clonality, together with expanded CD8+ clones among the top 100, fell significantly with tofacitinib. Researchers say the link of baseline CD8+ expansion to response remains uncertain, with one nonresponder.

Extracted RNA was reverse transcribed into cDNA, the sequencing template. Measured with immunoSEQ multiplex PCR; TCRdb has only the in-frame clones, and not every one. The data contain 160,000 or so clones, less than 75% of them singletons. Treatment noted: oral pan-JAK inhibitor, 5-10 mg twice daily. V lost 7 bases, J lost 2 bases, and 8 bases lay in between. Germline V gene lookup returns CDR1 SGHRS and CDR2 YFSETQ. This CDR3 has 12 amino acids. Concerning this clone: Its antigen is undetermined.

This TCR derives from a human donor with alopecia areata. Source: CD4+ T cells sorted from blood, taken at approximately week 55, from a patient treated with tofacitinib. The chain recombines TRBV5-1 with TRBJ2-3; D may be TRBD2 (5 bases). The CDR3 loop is CASRETTDTQYF. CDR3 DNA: TGCGCCAGCCGGGAAACCACAGATACGCAGTATTTT.